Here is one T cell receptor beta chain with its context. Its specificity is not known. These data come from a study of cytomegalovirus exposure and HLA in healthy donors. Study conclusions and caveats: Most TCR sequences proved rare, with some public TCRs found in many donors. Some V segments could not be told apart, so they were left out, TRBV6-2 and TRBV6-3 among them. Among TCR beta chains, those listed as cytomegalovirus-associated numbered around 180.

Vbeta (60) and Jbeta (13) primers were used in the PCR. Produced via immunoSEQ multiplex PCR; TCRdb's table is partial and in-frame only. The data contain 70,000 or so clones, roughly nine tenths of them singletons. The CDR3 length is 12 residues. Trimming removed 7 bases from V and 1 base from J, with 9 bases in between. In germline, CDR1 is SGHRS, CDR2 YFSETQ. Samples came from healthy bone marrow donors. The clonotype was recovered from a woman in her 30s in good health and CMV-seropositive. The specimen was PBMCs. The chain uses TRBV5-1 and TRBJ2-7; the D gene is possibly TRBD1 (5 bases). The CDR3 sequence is CASFNRSYEQYF. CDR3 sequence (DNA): TGCGCCAGCTTCAACAGGTCCTACGAGCAGTACTTC.